This is a list of T cell receptor beta chains from one sample in a study of beta chain features in type 1 diabetes. Data came from immunoSEQ multiplex PCR; TCRdb stores just in-frame clones and leaves some out. The sample has around 280,000 clones; 15% are singletons. Sequences were obtained from naive CD4+ T cells from blood. The receptors shown here come from a man in his late teens or twenties with type 1 diabetes. Each CDR3 is given with its conserved first and last residue. D genes are given only for firm matches. Expanded clones get a size class; other rows say once, few or many, or leave the size out.

d_gene | j_gene | v_gene | abundance | CDR3nt | CDR3aa
TRBD1 | TRBJ1-1 | TRBV4-1 | NA | TGCGCCAGCAGCCCCACAATCGGACAGGTTGGGGAAGCTTTCTTT | CASSPTIGQVGEAFF
TRBD2 | TRBJ2-5 | TRBV5-1 | NA | TGCGCCAGCACCCAGACGGGGGGGCAAGAGACCCAGTACTTC | CASTQTGGQETQYF
TRBD2 | TRBJ2-1 | TRBV6-4 | NA | TGTGCCAGCAGTGCTAGACTAGCGGGGACGTACAATGAGCAGTTCTTC | CASSARLAGTYNEQFF
TRBD1 | TRBJ2-2 | TRBV9 | NA | TGTGCCAGCAGCGGAAACAGGGGGATGTTTTTT | CASSGNRGMFF
NA | TRBJ2-1 | TRBV7-9 | few | TGTGCCAGCAGCTTAGGGCAGGATTACAATGAGCAGTTCTTC | CASSLGQDYNEQFF
NA | TRBJ1-1 | TRBV19 | few | TGTGCCAGTAGTACCGCGGGCAACACTGAAGCTTTCTTT | CASSTAGNTEAFF
TRBD2 | TRBJ2-7 | TRBV11-2 | few | TGTGCCAGCAGCATAAGACTAGCGGGGCCGGTCGAGCAGTACTTC | CASSIRLAGPVEQYF
NA | TRBJ2-2 | TRBV30 | few | TGTGCCTGGAGTCAACGGACACCCGGGGAGCTGTTTTTT | CAWSQRTPGELFF
NA | TRBJ2-5 | TRBV28 | few | TGTGCCAGCAGCCCATCAGGGGCCCAAGAGACCCAGTACTTC | CASSPSGAQETQYF
TRBD1 | TRBJ2-1 | TRBV18 | NA | TGTGCCAGCTCGACCAGGACAGGGGGTTGGAATGAGCAGTTCTTC | CASSTRTGGWNEQFF
NA | TRBJ2-6 | TRBV28 | NA | TGTGCCAGCAGTTTAGGTCAGGGGCAGGCTGGGGCCAACGTCCTGACTTTC | CASSLGQGQAGANVLTF
NA | TRBJ1-1 | TRBV5-4 | NA | TGTGCCAGCAGCCCCATAGCACCCAGGGGCGCCGGTGAAGCTTTCTTT | CASSPIAPRGAGEAFF
TRBD2 | TRBJ2-1 | TRBV11-2 | few | TGTGCCAGCAAAGAAGCGGGGGGACCCTACAATGAGCAGTTCTTC | CASKEAGGPYNEQFF